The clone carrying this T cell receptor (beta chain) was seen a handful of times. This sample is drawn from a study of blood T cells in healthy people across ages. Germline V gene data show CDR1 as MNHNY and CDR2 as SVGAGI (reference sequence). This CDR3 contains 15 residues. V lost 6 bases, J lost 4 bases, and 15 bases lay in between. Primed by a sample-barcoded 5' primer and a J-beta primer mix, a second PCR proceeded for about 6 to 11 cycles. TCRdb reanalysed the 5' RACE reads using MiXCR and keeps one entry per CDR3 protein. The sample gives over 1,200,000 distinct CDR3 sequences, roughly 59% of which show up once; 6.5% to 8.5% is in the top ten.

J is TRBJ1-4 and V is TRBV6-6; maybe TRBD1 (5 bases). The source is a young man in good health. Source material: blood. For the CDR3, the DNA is TGTGCCAGCAGGGACCGAGGGGATTATAATGAAAAACTGTTTTTT. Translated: CASRDRGDYNEKLFF.